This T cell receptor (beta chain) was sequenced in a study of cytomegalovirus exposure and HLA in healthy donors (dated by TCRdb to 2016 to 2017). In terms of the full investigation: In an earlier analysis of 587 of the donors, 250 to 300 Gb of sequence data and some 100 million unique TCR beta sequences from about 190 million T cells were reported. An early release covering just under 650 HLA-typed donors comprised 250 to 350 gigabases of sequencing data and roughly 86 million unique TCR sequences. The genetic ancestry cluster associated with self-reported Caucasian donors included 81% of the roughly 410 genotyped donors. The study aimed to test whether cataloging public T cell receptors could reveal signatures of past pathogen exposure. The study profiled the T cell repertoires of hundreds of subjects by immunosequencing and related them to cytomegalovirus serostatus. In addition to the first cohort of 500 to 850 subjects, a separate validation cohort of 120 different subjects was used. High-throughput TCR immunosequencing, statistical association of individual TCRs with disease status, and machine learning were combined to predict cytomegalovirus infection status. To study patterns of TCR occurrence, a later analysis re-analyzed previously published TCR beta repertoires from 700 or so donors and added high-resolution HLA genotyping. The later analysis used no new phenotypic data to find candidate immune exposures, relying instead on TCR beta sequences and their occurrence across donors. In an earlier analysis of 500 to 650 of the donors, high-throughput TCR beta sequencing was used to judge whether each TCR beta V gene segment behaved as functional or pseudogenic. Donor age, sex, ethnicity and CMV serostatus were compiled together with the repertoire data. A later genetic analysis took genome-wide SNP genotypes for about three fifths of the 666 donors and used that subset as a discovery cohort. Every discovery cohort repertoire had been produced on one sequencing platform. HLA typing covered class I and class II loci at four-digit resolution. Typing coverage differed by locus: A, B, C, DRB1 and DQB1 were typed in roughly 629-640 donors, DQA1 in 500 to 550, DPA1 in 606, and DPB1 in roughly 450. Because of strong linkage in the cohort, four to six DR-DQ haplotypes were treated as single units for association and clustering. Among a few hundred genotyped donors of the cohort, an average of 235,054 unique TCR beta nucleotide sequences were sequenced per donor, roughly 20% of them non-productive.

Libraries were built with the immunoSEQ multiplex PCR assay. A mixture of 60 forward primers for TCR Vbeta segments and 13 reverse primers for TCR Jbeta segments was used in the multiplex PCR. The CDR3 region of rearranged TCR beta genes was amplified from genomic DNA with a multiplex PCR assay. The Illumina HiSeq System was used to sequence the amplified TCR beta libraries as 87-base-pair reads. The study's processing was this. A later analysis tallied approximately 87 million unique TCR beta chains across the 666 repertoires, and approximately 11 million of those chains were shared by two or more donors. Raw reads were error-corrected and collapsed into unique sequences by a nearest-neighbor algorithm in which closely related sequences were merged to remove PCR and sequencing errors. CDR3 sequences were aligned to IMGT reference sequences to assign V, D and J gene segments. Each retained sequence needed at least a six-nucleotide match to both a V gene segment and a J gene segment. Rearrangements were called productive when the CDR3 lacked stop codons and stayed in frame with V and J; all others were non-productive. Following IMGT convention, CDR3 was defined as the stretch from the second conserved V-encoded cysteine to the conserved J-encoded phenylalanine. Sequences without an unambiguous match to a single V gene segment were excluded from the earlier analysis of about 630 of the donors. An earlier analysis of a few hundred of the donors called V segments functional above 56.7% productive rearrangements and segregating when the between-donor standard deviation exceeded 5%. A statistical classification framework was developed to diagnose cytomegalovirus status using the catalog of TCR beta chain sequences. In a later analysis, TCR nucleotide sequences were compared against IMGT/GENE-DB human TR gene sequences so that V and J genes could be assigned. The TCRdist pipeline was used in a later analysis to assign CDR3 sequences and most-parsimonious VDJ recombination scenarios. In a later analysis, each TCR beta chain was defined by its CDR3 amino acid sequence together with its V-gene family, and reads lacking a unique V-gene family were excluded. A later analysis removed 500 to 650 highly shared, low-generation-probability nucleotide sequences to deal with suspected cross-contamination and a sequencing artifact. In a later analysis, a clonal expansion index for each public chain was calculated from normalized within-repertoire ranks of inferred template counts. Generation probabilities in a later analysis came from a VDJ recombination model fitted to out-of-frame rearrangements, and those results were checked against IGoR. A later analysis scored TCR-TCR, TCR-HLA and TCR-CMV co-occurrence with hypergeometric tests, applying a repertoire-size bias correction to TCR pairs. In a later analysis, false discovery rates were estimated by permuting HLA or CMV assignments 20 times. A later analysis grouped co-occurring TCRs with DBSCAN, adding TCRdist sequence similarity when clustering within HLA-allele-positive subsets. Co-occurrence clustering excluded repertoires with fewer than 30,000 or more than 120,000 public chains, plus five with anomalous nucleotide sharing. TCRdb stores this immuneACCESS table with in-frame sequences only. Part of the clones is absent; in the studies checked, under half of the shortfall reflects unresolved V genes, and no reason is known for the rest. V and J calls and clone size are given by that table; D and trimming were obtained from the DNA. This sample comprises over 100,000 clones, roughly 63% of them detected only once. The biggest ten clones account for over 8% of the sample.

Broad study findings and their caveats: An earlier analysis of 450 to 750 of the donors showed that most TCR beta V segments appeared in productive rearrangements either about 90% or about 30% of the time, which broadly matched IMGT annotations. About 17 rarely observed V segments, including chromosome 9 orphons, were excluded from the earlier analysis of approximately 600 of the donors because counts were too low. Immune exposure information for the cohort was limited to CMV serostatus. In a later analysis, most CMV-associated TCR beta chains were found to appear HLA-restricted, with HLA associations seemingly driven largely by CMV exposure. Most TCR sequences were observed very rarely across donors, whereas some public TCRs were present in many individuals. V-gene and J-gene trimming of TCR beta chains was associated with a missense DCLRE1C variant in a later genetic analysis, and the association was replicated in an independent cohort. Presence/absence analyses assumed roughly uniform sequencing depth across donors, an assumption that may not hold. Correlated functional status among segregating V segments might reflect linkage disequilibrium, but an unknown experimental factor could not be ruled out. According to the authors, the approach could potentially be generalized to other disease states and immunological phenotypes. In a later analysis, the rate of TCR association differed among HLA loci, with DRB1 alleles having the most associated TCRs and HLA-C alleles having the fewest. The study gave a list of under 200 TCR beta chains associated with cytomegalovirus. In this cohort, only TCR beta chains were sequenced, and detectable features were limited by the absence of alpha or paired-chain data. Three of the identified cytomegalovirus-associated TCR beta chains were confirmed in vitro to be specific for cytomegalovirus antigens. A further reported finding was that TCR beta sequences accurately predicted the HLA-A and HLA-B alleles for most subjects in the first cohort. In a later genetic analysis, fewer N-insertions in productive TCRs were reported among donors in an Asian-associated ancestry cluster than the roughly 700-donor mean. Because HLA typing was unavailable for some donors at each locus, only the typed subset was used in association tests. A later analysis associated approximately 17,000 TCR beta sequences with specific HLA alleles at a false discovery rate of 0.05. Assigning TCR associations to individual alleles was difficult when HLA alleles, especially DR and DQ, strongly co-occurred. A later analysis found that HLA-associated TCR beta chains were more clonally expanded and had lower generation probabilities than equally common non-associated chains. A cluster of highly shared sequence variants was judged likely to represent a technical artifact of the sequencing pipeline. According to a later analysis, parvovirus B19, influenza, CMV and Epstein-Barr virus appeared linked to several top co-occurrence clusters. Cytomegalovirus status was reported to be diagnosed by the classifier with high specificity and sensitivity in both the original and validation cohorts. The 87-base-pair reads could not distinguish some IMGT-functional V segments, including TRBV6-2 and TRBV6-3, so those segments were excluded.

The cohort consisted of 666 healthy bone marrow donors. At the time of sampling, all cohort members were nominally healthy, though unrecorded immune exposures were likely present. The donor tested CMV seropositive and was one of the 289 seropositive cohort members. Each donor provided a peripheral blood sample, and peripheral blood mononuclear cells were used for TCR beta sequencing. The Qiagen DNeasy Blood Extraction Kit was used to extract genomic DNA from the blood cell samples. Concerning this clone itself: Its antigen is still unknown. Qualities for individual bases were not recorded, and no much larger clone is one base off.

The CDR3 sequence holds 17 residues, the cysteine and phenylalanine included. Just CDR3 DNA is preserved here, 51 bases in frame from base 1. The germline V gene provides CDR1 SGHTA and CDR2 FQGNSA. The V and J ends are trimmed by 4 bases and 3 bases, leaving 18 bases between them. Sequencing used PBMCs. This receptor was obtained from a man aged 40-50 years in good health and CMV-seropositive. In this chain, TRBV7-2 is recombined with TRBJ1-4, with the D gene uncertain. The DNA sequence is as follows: TGTGCCAGCAGCTCTCGACATCCCTCGGATCCTAATGAAAAACTGTTTTTT. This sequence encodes CASSSRHPSDPNEKLFF.